Listed here is a single T cell receptor (beta chain). This entry belongs to a study of shared clonotypes between healthy human individuals. The data were produced by immunoSEQ multiplex PCR, yet TCRdb's version contains in-frame clones alone and is incomplete. This table has around 2.1 million clones, more than 85% appearing once. The naive CD8 fraction comprised CD45RO-negative cells positively selected for CCR7 and excluded terminally differentiated effector memory CD45RA+ cells. Germline V gene sequence: CDR1 LGHNA, CDR2 YSLEER. V lost 5 bases, J lost 0 bases, and 2 bases stayed unmatched. This CDR3 is 15 amino acids long.

The chain has TRBV4-3 and TRBJ2-7; 12 bases are shared with TRBD2. The sequenced sample was naive CD8+ T cells from PBMCs. The TCR sequence derives from a man aged 18 to 30 in good health. Some clones in this sample may be carry-over from other donors' samples. CDR3 in DNA: TGCGCCAGCAGCACGGGACTAGCGGGCTCCTACGAGCAGTACTTC. Translated: CASSTGLAGSYEQYF.